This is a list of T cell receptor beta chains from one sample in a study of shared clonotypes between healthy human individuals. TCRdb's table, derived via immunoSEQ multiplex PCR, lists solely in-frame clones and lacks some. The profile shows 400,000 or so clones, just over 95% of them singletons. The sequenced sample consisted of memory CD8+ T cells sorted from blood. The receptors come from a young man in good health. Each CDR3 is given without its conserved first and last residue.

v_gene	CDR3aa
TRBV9	ASSAPGGENEQY
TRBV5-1	ASSLAGQGGETQY
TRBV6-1	ASSALRLAGIYNEQF
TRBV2	ASNQMGFIGRHYNEQF
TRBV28	ASSPTGLRDTEAF
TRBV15	ATSRDSTVGFRTQY
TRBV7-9	ASSLATGFTEAF
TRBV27	ASRRLGPNEQF
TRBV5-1	ASSLVAGGLQETQY
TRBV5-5	ASSLFGGYENNEQF
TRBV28	ASSLGAGSNTGELF
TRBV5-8	ASSLSGQGMNTEAF
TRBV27	ASSGRGGPLSTDTQY
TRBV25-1	ASSKGLGGTDTQY
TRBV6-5	ASSPGTGSNEQF
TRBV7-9	ASSPSRIETQY
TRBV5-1	ASGYREVNNEQF
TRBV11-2	ASSLGEETQY
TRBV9	ASSVGVLYGYT